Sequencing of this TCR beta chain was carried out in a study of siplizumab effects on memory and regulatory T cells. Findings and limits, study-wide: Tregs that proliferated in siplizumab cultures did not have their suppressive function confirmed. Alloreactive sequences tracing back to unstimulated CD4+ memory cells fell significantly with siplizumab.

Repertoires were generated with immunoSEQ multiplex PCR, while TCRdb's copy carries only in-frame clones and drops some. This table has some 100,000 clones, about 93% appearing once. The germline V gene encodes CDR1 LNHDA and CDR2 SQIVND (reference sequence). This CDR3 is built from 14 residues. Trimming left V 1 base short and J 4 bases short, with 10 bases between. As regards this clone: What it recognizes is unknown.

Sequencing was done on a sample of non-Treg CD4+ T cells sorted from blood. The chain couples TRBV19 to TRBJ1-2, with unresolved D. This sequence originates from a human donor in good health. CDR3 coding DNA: TGTGCCAGTAGTATAGCGGGCCCTGTCTATGGCTACACCTTC. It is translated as CASSIAGPVYGYTF. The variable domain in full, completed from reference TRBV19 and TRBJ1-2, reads DGGITQSPKYLFRKEGQNVTLSCEQNLNHDAMYWYRQDPGQGLRLIYYSQIVNDFQKGDIAEGYSVSREKKESFPLTVTSAQKNPTAFYLCASSIAGPVYGYTFGSGTRLTVV.